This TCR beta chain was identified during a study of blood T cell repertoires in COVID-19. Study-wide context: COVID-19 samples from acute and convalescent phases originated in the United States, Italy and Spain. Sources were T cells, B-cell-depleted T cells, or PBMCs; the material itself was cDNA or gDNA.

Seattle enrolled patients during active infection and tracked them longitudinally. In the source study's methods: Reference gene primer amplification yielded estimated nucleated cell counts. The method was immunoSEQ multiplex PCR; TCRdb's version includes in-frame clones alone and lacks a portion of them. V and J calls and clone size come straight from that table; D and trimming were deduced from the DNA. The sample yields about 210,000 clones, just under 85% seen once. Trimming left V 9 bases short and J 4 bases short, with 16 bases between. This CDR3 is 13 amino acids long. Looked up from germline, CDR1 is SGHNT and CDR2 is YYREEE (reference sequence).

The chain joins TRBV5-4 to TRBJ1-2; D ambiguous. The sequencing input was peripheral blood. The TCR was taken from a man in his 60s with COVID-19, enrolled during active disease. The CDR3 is CAITGPGFYGYTF. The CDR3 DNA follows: TGTGCCATCACTGGTCCAGGCTTCTATGGCTACACCTTC.